This T cell receptor beta chain was identified during a study of T cells in Graves' hyperthyroidism and ophthalmopathy. RNA transcripts were the template for amplifying TCR beta CDR3 regions. Carried out on the TCR CDR3, a first-round RT-PCR used the HTBI primer set. TCRdb processed the multiplex PCR reads anew with MiXCR; each CDR3 protein has one entry. The sample includes about 600,000 distinct CDR3 sequences, roughly 15% of them seen just once. The CDR3 runs to 14 residues. Germline-derived CDR1 and CDR2 are SGHVS and FNYEAQ. This clonotype was found a few times. The junction departs from the called germline gene at one end, perhaps through a read error.

Sequenced: blood. The J gene is TRBJ2-3, the V gene TRBV7-6; D is possibly TRBD2 (5 bases). The clonotype comes from a middle-aged woman with Graves' ophthalmopathy. The CDR3, as DNA: TGTGCCAGCAGCCTAGCTTTTAGCACAGATACGCAGTATTTT. This gives the protein CASSLAFSTDTQYF.